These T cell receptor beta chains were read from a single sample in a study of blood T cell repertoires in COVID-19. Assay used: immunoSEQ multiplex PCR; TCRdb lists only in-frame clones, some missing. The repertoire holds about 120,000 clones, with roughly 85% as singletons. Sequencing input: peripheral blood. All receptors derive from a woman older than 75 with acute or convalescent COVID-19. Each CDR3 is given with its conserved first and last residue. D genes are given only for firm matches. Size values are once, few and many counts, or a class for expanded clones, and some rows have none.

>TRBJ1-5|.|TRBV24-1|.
CATSDTGRRNQPQHF
TGTGCCACCAGTGATACCGGGAGACGCAATCAGCCCCAGCATTTT
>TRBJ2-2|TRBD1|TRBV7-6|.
CASSLEGQPGELFF
TGTGCCAGCAGCTTAGAGGGACAGCCCGGGGAGCTGTTTTTT
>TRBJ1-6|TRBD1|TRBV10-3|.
CAISESFTGDSPLHF
TGTGCCATCAGTGAGTCTTTCACAGGGGATTCACCCCTCCACTTT
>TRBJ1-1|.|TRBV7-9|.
CASSPEGESLQVF
TGTGCCAGCAGCCCCGAGGGGGAGTCCCTCCAGGTGTTT
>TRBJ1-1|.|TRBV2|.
CAATGNLNTEAFF
TGTGCCGCCACAGGGAACTTGAACACTGAAGCTTTCTTT
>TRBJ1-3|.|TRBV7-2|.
CASSTQSGTGNTIYF
TGTGCCAGCAGCACCCAGTCGGGGACTGGAAACACCATATATTTT
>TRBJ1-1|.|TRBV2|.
CASSVSGGAEAFF
TGTGCCAGCAGTGTTTCTGGGGGGGCTGAAGCTTTCTTT
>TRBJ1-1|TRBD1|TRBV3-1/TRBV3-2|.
CASSLRQGWTEAFF
TGTGCCAGCAGCCTACGACAGGGGTGGACTGAAGCTTTCTTT
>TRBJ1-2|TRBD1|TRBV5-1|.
CASHATTGVYAYGYTF
TGCGCCAGCCATGCAACAACAGGGGTCTACGCCTATGGCTACACCTTC
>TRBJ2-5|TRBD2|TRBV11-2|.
CASSGRTSGVQETQYF
TGTGCCAGCAGCGGACGGACTAGCGGGGTACAAGAGACCCAGTACTTC
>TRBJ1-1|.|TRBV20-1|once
CSALSWSEAFF
TGCAGTGCTTTGAGTTGGTCTGAAGCTTTCTTT
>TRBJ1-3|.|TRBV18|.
CASSPEHSSGNTIYF
TGTGCCAGCTCACCGGAACACAGCAGTGGAAACACCATATATTTT
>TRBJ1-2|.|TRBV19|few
CASTGSSDYGYTF
TGTGCCAGTACAGGGTCAAGTGACTATGGCTACACCTTC
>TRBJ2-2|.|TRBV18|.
CASSEQDTGELFF
TGTGCCAGCTCGGAACAGGACACCGGGGAGCTGTTTTTT
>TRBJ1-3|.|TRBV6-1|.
CASSEVLGARSGNTIYF
TGTGCCAGCAGTGAAGTCTTGGGGGCCCGCTCTGGAAACACCATATATTTT
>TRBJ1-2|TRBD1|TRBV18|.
CASSPEGQGSGYTF
TGTGCCAGCTCACCTGAAGGACAGGGGAGCGGCTACACCTTC
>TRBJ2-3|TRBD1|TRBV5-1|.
CAGSPGQRTDTQYF
TGCGCCGGGAGTCCGGGACAGCGCACAGATACGCAGTATTTT
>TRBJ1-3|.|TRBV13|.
CASSSSSSGNTIYF
TGTGCCAGCAGCTCGTCTAGCTCTGGAAACACCATATATTTT
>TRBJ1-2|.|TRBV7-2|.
CASSLSPGKYGYTF
TGTGCCAGCAGCCTCTCACCAGGGAAATATGGCTACACCTTC
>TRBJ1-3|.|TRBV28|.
CASSGPGTYSENTIYF
TGTGCCAGCAGTGGGCCCGGGACATACTCAGAAAACACCATATATTTT
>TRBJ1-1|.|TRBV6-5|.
CASSWDLMVSTEAFF
TGTGCCAGCAGTTGGGACTTAATGGTGAGCACTGAAGCTTTCTTT
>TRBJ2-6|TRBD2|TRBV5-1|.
CASSPGGRANVLTF
TGCGCCAGCAGCCCCGGGGGGAGGGCCAACGTCCTGACTTTC
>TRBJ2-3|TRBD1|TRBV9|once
CASSARDREGYTQYF
TGTGCCAGCAGCGCCCGGGACAGGGAGGGCTATACGCAGTATTTT
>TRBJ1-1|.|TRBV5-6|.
CASSFRAVMGTEAFF
TGTGCCAGCAGCTTCAGGGCCGTTATGGGGACTGAAGCTTTCTTT
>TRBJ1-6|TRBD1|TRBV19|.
CASSTGQGNSPLHF
TGTGCCAGTAGTACGGGACAGGGAAATTCACCCCTCCACTTT
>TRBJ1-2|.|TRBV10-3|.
CAITGVRGADGYTF
TGTGCCATCACCGGAGTGCGGGGGGCCGATGGCTACACCTTC
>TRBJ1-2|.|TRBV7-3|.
CASSDNGYGYTF
TGTGCCAGCAGTGACAACGGCTATGGCTACACCTTC
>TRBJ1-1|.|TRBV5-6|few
CASSPRGLRFTEAFF
TGTGCCAGCAGCCCGAGGGGGTTACGGTTCACTGAAGCTTTCTTT
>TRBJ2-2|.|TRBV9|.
CASSVEGETGELFF
TGTGCCAGCAGCGTAGAGGGAGAAACCGGGGAGCTGTTTTTT
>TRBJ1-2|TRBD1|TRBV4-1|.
CASSQDHPGQIYGYTF
TGCGCCAGCAGCCAAGATCATCCGGGACAGATCTATGGCTACACCTTC
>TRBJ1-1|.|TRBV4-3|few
CASSQTLNTEAFF
TGCGCCAGCAGCCAAACTCTGAACACTGAAGCTTTCTTT